This T cell receptor beta chain was identified in a study of PD-L1 blockade in urothelial cancer. At the level of the study: Starting around 2014, patients were given atezolizumab (1,200 mg intravenously every 3 weeks). Blood analysis was done at 3 weeks (second dose) and 6 weeks after treatment began.

This CDR3 region has 12 residues. Germline V gene sequence: CDR1 MDHEN, CDR2 SYDVKM. V lost 9 bases to trimming and J lost 3 bases, with 11 bases between them. Time point here: pretreatment peripheral blood. The assay was immunoSEQ multiplex PCR, and TCRdb's table has in-frame clones only and misses some. The table shows around 45,000 clones, with more than 75% occurring only once. Sample: PBMCs, taken around atezolizumab (anti-PD-L1) treatment. The chain combines TRBV28 with TRBJ1-2, with D perhaps matching TRBD1 (6 bases). This TCR was sampled from a man aged 55-75 years with urothelial cancer. The DNA of the CDR3 is TGTGCCAGTTCATACAGGGACTATGGCTACACCTTC. Translated: CASSYRDYGYTF.